The T cell receptor (beta chain) described here comes from a study of cytomegalovirus exposure and HLA in healthy donors. Primers for the PCR totalled 60 Vbeta and 13 Jbeta. Clones were sequenced by immunoSEQ multiplex PCR, and TCRdb holds only the in-frame ones, with some missing. The table lists more than 130,000 clones, with approximately 2.5% in the top ten. The J segment lost 5 bases and the V segment lost 11 bases, leaving 12 bases of the junction unmatched. The CDR3 sequence is 14 residues long. Germline V gene sequence: CDR1 MNHNS, CDR2 SASEGT. The clonotype originates from a man between 40 and 49 years old in good health and CMV-seronegative. The sequenced material came from PBMCs. The chain couples TRBV6-1 to TRBJ2-7, with 10 nucleotides matching TRBD1. The DNA of the CDR3 is TGTGCCGGTTGCCTGGGGACAGGGGCCGACGAGCAGTACTTC. It encodes CAGCLGTGADEQYF.